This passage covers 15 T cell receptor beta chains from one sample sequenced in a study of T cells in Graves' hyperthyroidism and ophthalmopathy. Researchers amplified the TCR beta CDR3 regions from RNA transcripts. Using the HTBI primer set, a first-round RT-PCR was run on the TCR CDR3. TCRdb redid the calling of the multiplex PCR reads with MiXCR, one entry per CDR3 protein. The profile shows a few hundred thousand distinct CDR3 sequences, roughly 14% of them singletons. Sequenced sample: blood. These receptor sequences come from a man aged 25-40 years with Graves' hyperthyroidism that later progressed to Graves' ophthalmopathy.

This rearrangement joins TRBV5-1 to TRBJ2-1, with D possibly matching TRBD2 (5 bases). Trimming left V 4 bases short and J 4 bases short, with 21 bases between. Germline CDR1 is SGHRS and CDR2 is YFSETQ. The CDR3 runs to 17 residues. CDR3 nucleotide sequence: TGCGCCAGCAGCCCGAACAGACGGACTCTAGGGTACAATGAGCAGTTCTTC. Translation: CASSPNRRTLGYNEQFF.

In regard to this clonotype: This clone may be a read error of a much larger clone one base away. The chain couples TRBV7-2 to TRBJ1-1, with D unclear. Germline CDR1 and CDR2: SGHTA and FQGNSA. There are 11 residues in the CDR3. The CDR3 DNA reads TGTGCCGGCAGCCCCAGGACGATAGCTTTCTTT. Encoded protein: CAGSPRTIAFF.

CDR3 region: CSASAVGGARSFSTDTQYF. The CDR3 nucleotides read TGCAGTGCTAGTGCCGTCGGAGGAGCCCGTTCCTTTAGCACAGATACGCAGTATTTT. V is TRBV20-1 and J is TRBJ2-3, with D maybe TRBD2 (5 bases). V lost 3 bases and J 0 bases, leaving 25 bases between the germline ends. This CDR3 is 19 amino acids long. Germline lookup yields CDR1 DFQATT and CDR2 SNEGSKA (reference sequence).

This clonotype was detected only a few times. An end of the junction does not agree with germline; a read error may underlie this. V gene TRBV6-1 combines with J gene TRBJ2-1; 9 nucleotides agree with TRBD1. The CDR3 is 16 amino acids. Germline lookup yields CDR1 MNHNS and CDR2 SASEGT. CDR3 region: CASREGGTGSYNEQFF. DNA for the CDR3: TGTGCCAGCAGAGAAGGGGGGACAGGGTCCTACAATGAGCAGTTCTTC.

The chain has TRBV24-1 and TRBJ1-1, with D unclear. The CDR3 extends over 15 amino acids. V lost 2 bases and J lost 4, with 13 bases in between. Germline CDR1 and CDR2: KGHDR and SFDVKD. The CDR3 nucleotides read TGTGCCACCAGTGATTCGGTGGGGAGCCTCACTGAAGCTTTCTTT. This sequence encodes CATSDSVGSLTEAFF.

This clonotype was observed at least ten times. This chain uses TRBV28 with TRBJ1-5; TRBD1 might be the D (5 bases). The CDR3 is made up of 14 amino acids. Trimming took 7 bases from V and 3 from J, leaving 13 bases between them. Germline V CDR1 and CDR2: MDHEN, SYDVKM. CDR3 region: CASIQGLDNQPQHF. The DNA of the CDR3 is TGTGCCAGCATTCAGGGACTCGACAATCAGCCCCAGCATTTT. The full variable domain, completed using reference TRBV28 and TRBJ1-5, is DVKVTQSSRYLVKRTGEKVFLECVQDMDHENMFWYRQDPGLGLRLIYFSYDVKMKEKGDIPEGYSVSREKKERFSLILESASTNQTSMYLCASIQGLDNQPQHFGDGTRLSIL.

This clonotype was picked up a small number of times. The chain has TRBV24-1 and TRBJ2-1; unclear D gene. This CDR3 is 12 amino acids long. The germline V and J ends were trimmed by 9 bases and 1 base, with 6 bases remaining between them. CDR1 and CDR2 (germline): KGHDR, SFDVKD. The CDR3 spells CATGGSYNEQFF. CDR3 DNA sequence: TGTGCCACCGGCGGTTCCTACAATGAGCAGTTCTTC.

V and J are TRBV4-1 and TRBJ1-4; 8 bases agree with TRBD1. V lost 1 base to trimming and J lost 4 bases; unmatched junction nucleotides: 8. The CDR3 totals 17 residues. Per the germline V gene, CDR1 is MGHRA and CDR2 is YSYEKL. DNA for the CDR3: TGCGCCAGCAGCCAAGTCAGGACAGGGCCGGTTAATGAAAAACTGTTTTTT. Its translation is CASSQVRTGPVNEKLFF.

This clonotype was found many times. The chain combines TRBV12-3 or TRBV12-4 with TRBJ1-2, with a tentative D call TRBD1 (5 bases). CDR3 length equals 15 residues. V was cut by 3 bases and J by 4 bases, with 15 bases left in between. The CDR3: CASSFGGVVGYGYTF. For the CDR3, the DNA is TGTGCCAGCAGTTTTGGGGGGGTTGTTGGCTATGGCTACACCTTC.

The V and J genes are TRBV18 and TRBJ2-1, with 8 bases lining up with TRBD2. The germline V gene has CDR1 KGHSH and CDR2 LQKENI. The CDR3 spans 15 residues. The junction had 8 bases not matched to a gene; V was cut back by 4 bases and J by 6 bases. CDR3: CASSRPGGPGNEQFF. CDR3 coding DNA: TGTGCCAGCTCACGACCGGGGGGGCCGGGCAATGAGCAGTTCTTC.

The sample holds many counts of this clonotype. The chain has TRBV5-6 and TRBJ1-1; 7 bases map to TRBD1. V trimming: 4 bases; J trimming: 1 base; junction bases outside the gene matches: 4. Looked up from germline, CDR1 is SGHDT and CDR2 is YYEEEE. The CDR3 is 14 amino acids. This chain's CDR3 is CASSLDRANTEAFF. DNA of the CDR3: TGTGCCAGCAGCCTCGACAGGGCGAACACTGAAGCTTTCTTT.

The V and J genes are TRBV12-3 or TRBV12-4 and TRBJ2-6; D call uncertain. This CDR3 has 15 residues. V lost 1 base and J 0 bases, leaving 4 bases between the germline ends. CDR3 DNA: TGTGCCAGCAGTTTAGTAGCCTCTGGGGCCAACGTCCTGACTTTC. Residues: CASSLVASGANVLTF.

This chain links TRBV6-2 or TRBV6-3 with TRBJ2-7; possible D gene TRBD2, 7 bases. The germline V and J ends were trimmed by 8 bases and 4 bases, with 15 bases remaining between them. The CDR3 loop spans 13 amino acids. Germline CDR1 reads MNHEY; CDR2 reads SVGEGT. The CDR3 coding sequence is TGTGCCAGCCGAGAGGGGGGGGCGTACGAGCAGTACTTC. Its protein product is CASREGGAYEQYF.

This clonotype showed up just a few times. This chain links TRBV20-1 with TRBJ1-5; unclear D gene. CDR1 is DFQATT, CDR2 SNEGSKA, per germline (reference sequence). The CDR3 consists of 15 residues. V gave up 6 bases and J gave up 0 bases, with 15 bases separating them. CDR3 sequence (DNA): TGCAGTGCCCATCTGGACGGGTTTAGCAATCAGCCCCAGCATTTT. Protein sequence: CSAHLDGFSNQPQHF.

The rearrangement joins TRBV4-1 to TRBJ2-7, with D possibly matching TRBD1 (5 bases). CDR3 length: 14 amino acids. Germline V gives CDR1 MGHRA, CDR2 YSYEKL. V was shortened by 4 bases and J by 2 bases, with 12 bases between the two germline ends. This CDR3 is CASSPRQSTYEQYF. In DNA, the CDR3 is TGCGCCAGCAGCCCTCGACAGAGTACCTACGAGCAGTACTTC.